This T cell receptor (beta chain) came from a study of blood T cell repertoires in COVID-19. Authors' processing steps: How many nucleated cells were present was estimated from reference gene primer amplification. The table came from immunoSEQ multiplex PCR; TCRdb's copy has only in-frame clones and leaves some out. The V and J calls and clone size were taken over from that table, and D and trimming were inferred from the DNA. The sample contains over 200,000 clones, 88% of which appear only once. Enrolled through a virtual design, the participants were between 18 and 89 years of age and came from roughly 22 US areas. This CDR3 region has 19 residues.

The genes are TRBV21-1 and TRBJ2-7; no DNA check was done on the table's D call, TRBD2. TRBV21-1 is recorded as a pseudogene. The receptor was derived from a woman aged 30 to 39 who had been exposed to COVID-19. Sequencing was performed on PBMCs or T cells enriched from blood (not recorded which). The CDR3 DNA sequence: TGTGCCAGCAGCAAAGGGGGGGAGGCAGCGGGAACCTCCTCCTACGAGCAGTACTTC. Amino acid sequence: CASSKGGEAAGTSSYEQYF.